The next 20 T cell receptor beta chains were all read from a single sample in a study of T-cell reconstitution after alpha-beta-depleted transplantation in children. The TCRbeta library incorporated unique molecular identifiers. TCRdb reprocessed the PCR reads via MiXCR and lists one record per CDR3 protein. The sample lists 450,000 to 550,000 distinct CDR3 sequences; 11% were seen once. The sequencing used PBMCs, mostly from graft donor cells, collected 180 days after TCRalphabeta/CD19-depleted stem cell transplant. The receptor source for this set is a female patient between 2 and 10 years old who had a stem cell transplant for aplastic anemia, so the T cells may come from the graft donor.

This chain links TRBV24-1 with TRBJ2-2; TRBD1 aligns across 7 bases. The CDR3 extends over 15 amino acids. The V gene's germline CDR1 is KGHDR and CDR2 SFDVKD. V trimming: 3 bases; J trimming: 6 bases; junction bases outside the gene matches: 6. CDR3 region: CATSDPDTGAGELFF. The CDR3 DNA reads TGTGCCACCAGTGATCCAGATACAGGGGCCGGGGAGCTGTTTTTT.

This clonotype has a count of ten or more. CDR3 in DNA: TGTGCCAGCAGCTTAGCGGGGACAGGGGCCAACGTCCTGACTTTC. Its protein is CASSLAGTGANVLTF. This sequence joins TRBV7-2 and TRBJ2-6; D is possibly TRBD1 (6 bases). CDR1 and CDR2 (germline): SGHTA, FQGNSA. Deletions cut 0 bases from V and 4 bases from J, with 7 bases between. CDR3 length: 15 amino acids.

The rearrangement joins TRBV20-1 to TRBJ2-7, with 9 bases fitting TRBD2. Germline CDR1 and CDR2: DFQATT and SNEGSKA (reference sequence). Trimming removed 3 bases from V and 3 bases from J; junction bases left unmatched: 9. The CDR3 contains 15 residues. The CDR3 sequence is CSASRPSGKVYEQYV. Here the CDR3 DNA reads TGCAGTGCTAGTCGGCCTAGCGGGAAGGTCTACGAGCAGTACGTC.

Comments on this clonotype: A much larger clonotype is one base distant, so this may be a read error. The rearrangement uses TRBV12-3 or TRBV12-4 and TRBJ2-1; TRBD2 matches 13 bases. CDR3 length equals 16 residues. Here the CDR3 DNA reads TGTGCCAGCAGAGGACTAGCGGGGGCTATGTACAATGACCAGTTCTTC. This gives the protein CASRGLAGAMYNDQFF.

This chain's CDR3 is CSARDRLMNTEAFF. Written as DNA, the CDR3 is TGCAGTGCTAGAGATCGACTCATGAACACTGAAGCTTTCTTT. The chain couples TRBV20-1 to TRBJ1-1; D is unclear. V was pared by 0 bases and J by 0 bases, with 8 bases between. The CDR3 covers 14 residues. Germline V gene sequence: CDR1 DFQATT, CDR2 SNEGSKA (reference sequence).

The chain recombines TRBV11-2 with TRBJ2-7, with TRBD2 matching 7 bases. The ends lost 1 base at V and 2 bases at J; junction bases unmatched: 5. CDR1 is SGHAT and CDR2 is FQNNGV in the germline V gene. The CDR3 sequence is 15 residues long. The CDR3 nucleotides are TGTGCCAGCAGCTTAGTTGCGGGAGCCACCTACGAGCAGTACTTC. Translating gives CASSLVAGATYEQYF.

This clonotype was detected only a few times. DNA for the CDR3: TGTGCCACCAGCAATAGCTGGGACCTTAGCAATCAGCCCCAGCATTTT. Amino acids: CATSNSWDLSNQPQHF. The rearrangement uses TRBV15 and TRBJ1-5, with D possibly being TRBD1 (5 bases). In germline, CDR1 is LNHNV, CDR2 YYDKDF (reference sequence). The CDR3 has 16 amino acids. V shed 4 bases and J shed 0 bases, with 13 bases lying between them.

This clonotype was counted only a few times. J is TRBJ2-2 and V is TRBV20-1; 11 bases align to TRBD2. CDR1 DFQATT and CDR2 SNEGSKA come from the germline V gene (reference sequence). Unmatched junction bases numbered 12, after V lost 2 bases and J lost 4 bases. The CDR3 spans 18 residues. The CDR3: CSARQSGGLAVLTGELFF. CDR3 DNA: TGCAGTGCTAGACAGTCCGGGGGACTAGCGGTCCTCACCGGGGAGCTGTTTTTT.

The chain has TRBV10-3 and TRBJ1-5; TRBD1 matches at 7 bases. The CDR3 runs 13 residues. Germline V gene data show CDR1 as ENHRY and CDR2 as SYGVKD. J lost 3 bases, V lost 6 bases, and 2 bases had no gene match. CDR3 in amino acids: CAIRGTDNQPQHF. In DNA form, the CDR3 reads TGTGCCATCAGGGGGACAGACAATCAGCCCCAGCATTTT.

This clonotype was picked up one time. The chain is built from TRBV20-1 and TRBJ2-1; perhaps TRBD1 as D (5 bases). V lost 7 bases to trimming and J lost 15 bases, with 16 bases between them. CDR1 and CDR2 (germline): DFQATT, SNEGSKA (reference sequence). The CDR3 spans 10 residues. CDR3: CSVLKGRAFF. CDR3 nucleotides: TGCAGTGTCCTCAAGGGCAGGGCGTTCTTC.

The chain carries TRBV27 and TRBJ2-7; 8 bases are shared with TRBD1. CDR1 and CDR2 (germline): MNHEY, SMNVEV (reference sequence). The CDR3 contains 13 residues. The CDR3 loop reads CASHRTGRYEQYF. DNA for the CDR3: TGTGCGTCCCACCGGACAGGGAGGTACGAGCAGTACTTC.

This clonotype was seen a handful of times. The rearrangement links TRBV6-4 to TRBJ2-7, with 7 bases matching TRBD2. J lost 4 bases, V lost 3 bases, and 12 bases had no gene match. The CDR3 length is 16 residues. Germline CDR1 is MRHNA and CDR2 is SNTAGT. The CDR3 bases are TGTGCCAGCAGTGAATACCGGACTAGATGGAGATACGAGCAGTACGTC. Its translation is CASSEYRTRWRYEQYV.

A few counts support this clonotype. The CDR3 DNA follows: TGCGCCAGCAGCTCCTGGGCCAATGAGCAGTTCTTC. It encodes CASSSWANEQFF. The J gene is TRBJ2-1, the V gene TRBV5-1, with D unclear. This CDR3 is 12 amino acids long. Germline-derived CDR1 and CDR2 are SGHRS and YFSETQ. V was trimmed by 3 bases and J by 6 bases, leaving 7 bases between them. Full variable domain (remainder filled in from reference TRBV5-1 and TRBJ2-1): KAGVTQTPRYLIKTRGQQVTLSCSPISGHRSVSWYQQTPGQGLQFLFEYFSETQRNKGNFPGRFSGRQFSNSRSEMNVSTLELGDSALYLCASSSWANEQFFGPGTRLTVL.

V and J are TRBV6-2 or TRBV6-3 and TRBJ2-5; D is possibly TRBD1 (6 bases). Deletions cut 5 bases from V and 2 bases from J, with 15 bases between. CDR3 length equals 15 residues. Germline V gene data show CDR1 as MNHEY and CDR2 as SVGEGT. The CDR3 protein is CASSNLGTIQETQYF. The DNA of the CDR3 is TGTGCCAGCAGTAACCTCGGGACAATACAAGAGACCCAGTACTTC.

This clonotype was observed a handful of times. This chain connects TRBV12-3 or TRBV12-4 to TRBJ1-1, with D tentatively TRBD1 (5 bases). The CDR3 spans 17 residues. V was trimmed by 7 bases and J by 1 base, leaving 22 bases between them. CDR3 bases: TGTGCCAGCACCTCTTTCGGCGGCGGCAGGGCGAACACTGAAGCTTTCTTT. Translated, it gives CASTSFGGGRANTEAFF.

This clonotype has more than one count but fewer than ten. The CDR3 nucleotides read TGTGCCAGCAGTAAAACTAACTACAATGAGCAGTTCTTC. Amino acid sequence: CASSKTNYNEQFF. The rearrangement uses TRBV28 and TRBJ2-1; no clear D. V was pared by 5 bases and J by 3 bases, with 8 bases between. Per the germline V gene, CDR1 is MDHEN and CDR2 is SYDVKM. The CDR3 runs to 13 residues.

The V and J genes are TRBV5-1 and TRBJ2-5; 8 bases agree with TRBD2. Looked up from germline, CDR1 is SGHRS and CDR2 is YFSETQ. CDR3 size: 16 residues. V lost 7 bases, J lost 7 bases, and 18 bases stayed unmatched. The DNA for the CDR3 is TGCGCCAGCCGAGAAGAACTAGCGGAGGGGCGGTGGACCCAGTACTTC. Amino acids: CASREELAEGRWTQYF.

This clonotype showed up just a few times. The chain carries TRBV9 and TRBJ2-7, with D tentatively TRBD1 (7 bases). The CDR3 runs 15 residues. Between the trimmed V and J ends, which lost 4 bases and 3 bases, there was a span of 17 bases. Germline values: CDR1 SGDLS, CDR2 YYNGEE. CDR3: CASSPRRQGGYEQYF. The CDR3 nucleotides read TGTGCCAGCAGCCCAAGGAGGCAGGGGGGCTACGAGCAGTACTTC.

The chain employs TRBV12-3 or TRBV12-4 and TRBJ2-1; D is perhaps TRBD1 (5 bases). V was shortened by 3 bases and J by 6 bases, with 15 bases between the two germline ends. The CDR3 is made up of 15 amino acids. CDR3: CASSLRVWQGNEQFF. The CDR3 nucleotides are TGTGCCAGCAGTTTGCGCGTGTGGCAGGGCAATGAGCAGTTCTTC.

This clonotype was seen once. The chain employs TRBV12-3 or TRBV12-4 and TRBJ2-7; perhaps TRBD1 as D (5 bases). The CDR3 is made up of 17 amino acids. V lost 2 bases and J 6 bases, leaving 23 bases between the germline ends. CDR3 DNA sequence: TGTGCCAGCAGTTTAATGTCAGGGCAGGGTAACCCCTCCGAGCAGTACTTC. Amino acids: CASSLMSGQGNPSEQYF.